A selection of T cell receptor beta chains follows, all from one sample in a study of blood T cells in healthy people across ages. TCRdb used MiXCR to reprocess the 5' RACE reads, holding one entry per CDR3 protein. The table has about 1.8 million distinct CDR3 sequences, around 48% seen once. The sample taken for sequencing was blood. The origin of the receptors is a woman aged 40 to 55 in good health. Each CDR3 is given with its conserved first and last residue. The order of the fields is J gene, D gene, clone size, V gene, CDR3 protein, CDR3 DNA. The D gene is left open where the match is weak. Clone size, where shown, is once, few, many, or a class for clones that have expanded.

>TRBJ2-7|-|-|TRBV9
CASSPRWGSETRYF
TGTGCCAGCAGCCCCCGCTGGGGCAGCGAGACCCGGTACTTC
>TRBJ2-5|-|-|TRBV28
CASNGYETQYF
TGTGCCAGCAACGGGTACGAGACCCAGTACTTC
>TRBJ2-3|TRBD2|-|TRBV12-3/TRBV12-4
CASSWLGQRGNTDTQYF
TGTGCCAGCAGTTGGCTTGGGCAGCGGGGAAACACAGATACGCAGTATTTT
>TRBJ2-1|TRBD2|-|TRBV6-5
CASRRAGGPVDEQFF
TGTGCCAGCAGAAGAGCGGGGGGGCCTGTCGATGAGCAGTTCTTC
>TRBJ2-1|-|-|TRBV6-2/TRBV6-3
CASGIPYNEQFF
TGTGCCAGCGGGATTCCCTACAATGAGCAGTTCTTC
>TRBJ2-7|TRBD1|-|TRBV28
CACRPGTGTYEQYF
TGTGCCTGCAGACCCGGGACAGGTACCTACGAGCAGTACTTC
>TRBJ2-7|-|few|TRBV12-3/TRBV12-4
CASSLSTGAGYEQYF
TGTGCCAGCAGTTTATCTACAGGGGCGGGATACGAGCAGTACTTC
>TRBJ2-3|-|-|TRBV27
CASRSFGGTDTQYF
TGTGCCAGCAGGAGCTTTGGTGGGACAGATACGCAGTATTTT
>TRBJ2-1|-|-|TRBV7-6
CASSENTREQFF
TGTGCCAGCAGCGAGAACACGAGGGAGCAGTTCTTC
>TRBJ2-7|TRBD1|once|TRBV28
CPSSPWTGGHEQYF
TGTCCCAGCAGTCCCTGGACAGGGGGCCACGAGCAGTACTTC
>TRBJ2-5|TRBD2|-|TRBV2
CAGGLAETQYF
TGTGCCGGGGGACTAGCGGAGACCCAGTACTTC
>TRBJ2-7|TRBD1|-|TRBV5-5
CASSRGGQGNSYEQYF
TGTGCCAGCAGCCGCGGGGGACAGGGAAACTCCTACGAGCAGTACTTC
>TRBJ2-7|-|-|TRBV3-1
CASSRHRVAESEQYF
TGTGCCAGCAGCCGCCACAGGGTAGCGGAGAGCGAGCAGTACTTC
>TRBJ2-7|TRBD1|few|TRBV28
CASSLIGGTGPYEQYF
TGTGCCAGCAGTTTAATCGGGGGGACAGGGCCCTACGAGCAGTACTTC
>TRBJ1-2|-|-|TRBV12-3/TRBV12-4
CASSLIVGEGGLRGYTF
TGTGCCAGCAGTTTAATAGTAGGAGAAGGGGGTTTGAGAGGCTACACCTTC
>TRBJ1-6|TRBD1|-|TRBV27
CASSPGQGGLLESYNSPLHF
TGTGCCAGCAGTCCCGGACAGGGCGGGTTACTCGAATCCTATAATTCACCCCTCCACTTT
>TRBJ2-6|-|-|TRBV7-6
CASSLKRSSGANVLTF
TGTGCCAGCAGCTTAAAACGCAGCTCTGGGGCCAACGTCCTGACTTTC
>TRBJ2-6|TRBD1|-|TRBV7-2
CASSSGQGRSGANVLTF
TGTGCCAGCAGCTCAGGACAGGGCCGCTCTGGGGCCAACGTCCTGACTTTC
>TRBJ1-6|-|-|TRBV7-9
CASSLVALSPLHF
TGTGCCAGCAGCTTAGTTGCCCTTTCACCCCTCCACTTT
>TRBJ2-3|-|few|TRBV5-1
CASSFRRRATDTQYF
TGCGCCAGCAGCTTTAGGAGGCGGGCCACAGATACGCAGTATTTT
>TRBJ2-1|TRBD1|-|TRBV7-2
CASSLGTGFIDEQFF
TGTGCCAGCAGCTTAGGGACAGGGTTTATCGATGAGCAGTTCTTC
>TRBJ1-2|-|-|TRBV4-3
CASSQEGFNYGYTF
TGCGCCAGCAGCCAAGAAGGATTTAACTATGGCTACACCTTC